The 5 T cell receptor beta chains in this list originate from one sample, sequenced in a study of T cells expressing NK-cell markers. TCRdb re-called the 5' RACE reads, yielding one record per CDR3 amino acid sequence without DNA. The specimen's table records about 390,000 distinct CDR3 sequences. Sequencing input: blood T cells: a sorted CD56 or NKG2C T cell subset, CD4+ or CD8+ T cells, or bulk PBMC T cells (not recorded which). These receptors all come from a woman in her forties or fifties in good health.

The chain links TRBV30 to TRBJ2-2; no DNA is available, so the TRBD1 call from TCRdb remains unchecked. The CDR3 contains 15 residues. Germline lookup yields CDR1 GTSNPN and CDR2 SVGIG (reference sequence). CDR3 amino acids: CAWSQGTRNTGELFF.

The chain couples TRBV21-1 to TRBJ2-2; TCRdb outputs TRBD1, but without DNA this stays unchecked. TRBV21-1 is termed a pseudogene. The CDR3 has 16 residues. CDR3 in amino acids: CASSKEGGTNTGELFF.

V gene TRBV19 combines with J gene TRBJ2-1; no DNA is available, so the TRBD1 call from TCRdb remains unchecked. Per germline, CDR1 LNHDA and CDR2 SQIVND (reference sequence). This CDR3 region has 15 residues. CDR3 residues: CASSIGGGTDNEQFF.

The V and J genes are TRBV5-1 and TRBJ2-7; TCRdb lists TRBD2, though no DNA is available to test this call. Per germline, CDR1 SGHRS and CDR2 YFSETQ. This CDR3 comprises 15 residues. The CDR3 sequence: CASSLLSGGGYEQYF.

The rearrangement links TRBV5-5 to TRBJ1-5; the D call from TCRdb, TRBD1, cannot be confirmed without DNA. Germline V CDR1 and CDR2: SGHKS, YYEKEE (reference sequence). CDR3 size: 17 residues. The CDR3 reads CASSYGTGAGGNQPQHF.